What follows are 23 T cell receptor beta chains derived from one specimen sequenced in a study of blood T cell repertoires in COVID-19. Assay used: immunoSEQ multiplex PCR; TCRdb lists only in-frame clones, some missing. The sample carries fewer than 75,000 clones, roughly 80% recorded once. Input material: peripheral blood. The source is a man between 60 and 70 years old with acute or convalescent COVID-19.

The rearrangement joins TRBV12-5 to TRBJ2-3; maybe TRBD1 (7 bases). Deletions cut 4 bases from V and 4 bases from J, with 18 bases between. The CDR3 is made up of 16 amino acids. Germline V lookup: CDR1 LGHNT, CDR2 FRNRAP. The CDR3 DNA reads as TGTGCTAGTGGTTGGGGGGACAGAGGGGCGGCAGATACGCAGTATTTT. Protein: CASGWGDRGAADTQYF.

The chain employs TRBV27 and TRBJ1-5; a possible D gene is TRBD1 (5 bases). Trimming took 3 bases from V and 5 from J, leaving 11 bases between them. Per the germline V gene, CDR1 is MNHEY and CDR2 is SMNVEV (reference sequence). The CDR3 contains 14 residues. The CDR3 DNA is TGTGCCAGCAGTTTGGCCAAGGGGTATCAGCCCCAGCATTTT. This sequence encodes CASSLAKGYQPQHF.

This chain links TRBV28 with TRBJ1-3; 7 bases fit TRBD1. The V gene's germline CDR1 is MDHEN and CDR2 SYDVKM. The length of the CDR3 is 20 residues. The V segment lost 7 bases and the J segment 9 bases; nucleotides outside the gene matches: 30. The CDR3 DNA sequence: TGTGCCAGCACCCTATTCCCGGGGACAGTCCAGGGTTCTCTGGAAGGCACCATATATTTT. Translation: CASTLFPGTVQGSLEGTIYF.

V and J are TRBV6-1 and TRBJ2-7; D perhaps matches TRBD2 (5 bases). Trimming removed 0 bases at V and 4 bases at J, with 10 bases between. Germline V lookup: CDR1 MNHNS, CDR2 SASEGT. This CDR3 comprises 14 residues. The CDR3: CASSEALAGYEQYF. The CDR3 region has the DNA TGTGCCAGCAGTGAAGCCCTAGCTGGGTACGAGCAGTACTTC.

The chain combines TRBV9 with TRBJ2-1; 7 nucleotides line up with TRBD2. Germline loops: CDR1 SGDLS, CDR2 YYNGEE. The CDR3 loop spans 14 amino acids. Trimming cost V 2 bases and J 10 bases; bases outside gene matches: 9. In DNA form, the CDR3 reads TGTGCCAGCAGCGTGGTGGGCGGGGGTGAGGAGCAGTTCTTC. Translated: CASSVVGGGEEQFF. Variable domain in full (rest from reference TRBV9 and TRBJ2-1): DSGVTQTPKHLITATGQRVTLRCSPRSGDLSVYWYQQSLDQGLQFLIQYYNGEERAKGNILERFSAQQFPDLHSELNLSSLELGDSALYFCASSVVGGGEEQFFGPGTRLTVL.

The V call is TRBV7-3, the J call TRBJ1-5, with a tentative D call TRBD1 (6 bases). The germline V gene encodes CDR1 SGHTA and CDR2 FQGTGA. Trimming pared 2 bases from V and 0 bases from J, leaving 8 bases between. The CDR3 contains 15 residues. This chain's CDR3 is CASSLGDTSNQPQHF. The CDR3 nucleotides are TGTGCCAGCAGCTTAGGGGACACTAGCAATCAGCCCCAGCATTTT.

The V call is TRBV29-1, the J call TRBJ1-1; D remains ambiguous. Germline CDR1 reads SQVTM; CDR2 reads ANQGSEA. The length of the CDR3 is 12 residues. Trimming pared 2 bases from V and 6 bases from J, leaving 10 bases between. CDR3 bases: TGCAGCGTTGAATCGGTCTCCCCTGAAGCTTTCTTT. Protein product: CSVESVSPEAFF.

This clone has only a few counts. This chain joins TRBV18 and TRBJ1-2, with 7 bases aligning to TRBD1. Germline CDR1 reads KGHSH; CDR2 reads LQKENI. V lost 4 bases, J lost 4 bases, and 15 bases stayed unmatched. There are 17 residues in the CDR3. Here the CDR3 reads CASSRQGPVDGLYGYTF. DNA for the CDR3: TGTGCCAGCTCACGACAGGGCCCGGTCGACGGTCTCTATGGCTACACCTTC.

V usage is TRBV2 and J usage is TRBJ2-5; tentatively, D is TRBD1 (5 bases). Deletions cut 7 bases from V and 2 bases from J, with 11 bases between. The CDR3 spans 13 residues. CDR1 and CDR2 from the germline V gene are SNHLY and FYNNEI. The CDR3 DNA follows: TGTGCCAGCACGACAGTCAATCAAGAGACCCAGTACTTC. Its protein is CASTTVNQETQYF.

This sequence joins TRBV5-1 and TRBJ1-5; 10 bases fit TRBD1. The CDR3 consists of 15 residues. Trimming removed 3 bases from V and 3 bases from J; junction bases left unmatched: 3. The germline gives CDR1 SGHRS, CDR2 YFSETQ. For the CDR3, the DNA is TGCGCCAGCAGCTCGACAGGGGGCATCAATCAGCCCCAGCATTTT. Translated: CASSSTGGINQPQHF.

V is TRBV2 and J is TRBJ1-5; D not resolved. This CDR3 has 15 residues. V gave up 8 bases and J gave up 0 bases, with 14 bases separating them. The germline CDR1 and CDR2 sequences are SNHLY and FYNNEI. CDR3 sequence reads: CASFPGIHSNQPQHF. The DNA for the CDR3 is TGTGCCAGCTTTCCCGGGATACATAGCAATCAGCCCCAGCATTTT.

DNA for the CDR3: TGTGCCAGCAGCCAAGGTTGGGCGGGGTATGGCAATCAGCCCCAGCATTTT. It encodes CASSQGWAGYGNQPQHF. V gene TRBV4-2 combines with J gene TRBJ1-5, with D unclear. This CDR3 comprises 17 residues. Germline CDR1 reads LGHNA; CDR2 reads YNFKEQ. Trimming took 1 base from V and 2 from J, leaving 15 bases between them.

This chain connects TRBV25-1 to TRBJ1-4; D is ambiguous. Between the trimmed V and J ends, which lost 11 bases and 0 bases, there was a span of 10 bases. Germline assignment: CDR1 MGHDK and CDR2 SYGVNS. The CDR3 runs to 13 residues. CDR3 amino acids: CAAESTTNEKLFF. The CDR3 nucleotides are TGTGCCGCCGAGAGCACAACTAATGAAAAACTGTTTTTT.

There are a few counts of this clone. The chain uses TRBV7-3 and TRBJ1-1, with TRBD1 matching over 7 bases. The CDR3 has 13 residues. The V gene end was trimmed by 5 bases and the J gene end by 10 bases; junction bases not matched to a gene: 10. Germline assignment: CDR1 SGHTA and CDR2 FQGTGA. CDR3 protein: CASSQDRNQAAFF. For the CDR3, the DNA is TGTGCCAGCAGCCAGGACAGGAATCAGGCAGCTTTCTTT.

As DNA, the CDR3 is TGCGCCAGCAGCCAAGAGCTACAGGGGGGGTACGAGCAGTACTTC. Its protein product is CASSQELQGGYEQYF. This chain joins TRBV4-1 and TRBJ2-7; maybe TRBD1 (8 bases). The CDR3 sequence is 15 residues long. Germline CDR1 is MGHRA and CDR2 is YSYEKL. V lost 0 bases to trimming and J lost 4 bases, with 13 bases between them.

V and J are TRBV4-2 and TRBJ1-4; D gene unclear. Between the trimmed V and J ends, which lost 0 bases and 7 bases, there was a span of 12 bases. There are 15 residues in the CDR3. Germline CDR1 and CDR2: LGHNA and YNFKEQ. CDR3 in amino acids: CASSQERQAIEKLFF. The DNA of the CDR3 is TGTGCCAGCAGCCAAGAACGGCAGGCTATTGAAAAACTGTTTTTT.

The genes are TRBV28 and TRBJ1-6; D is perhaps TRBD1 (6 bases). Germline V CDR1 and CDR2: MDHEN, SYDVKM. The CDR3 extends over 13 amino acids. Trimming cost V 7 bases and J 7 bases, with 11 bases left between them. The CDR3 is CASKRGGNSPLHF. Here the CDR3 DNA reads TGTGCCAGCAAAAGAGGGGGAAATTCACCCCTCCACTTT.

The CDR3 here is CASSLAETGLGNYGYTF. The CDR3 nucleotides read TGTGCCAGCAGCTTGGCCGAGACAGGGTTGGGTAACTATGGCTACACCTTC. The V call is TRBV5-4, the J call TRBJ1-2, with 7 bases aligning to TRBD1. Germline trimming cut 0 bases from V and 1 base from J; bases unmatched to any gene: 9. The CDR3 has 17 amino acids. Per germline, CDR1 SGHNT and CDR2 YYREEE (reference sequence).

V gene TRBV27 combines with J gene TRBJ1-5; TRBD1 aligns across 7 bases. V lost 4 bases to trimming and J lost 5 bases; unmatched junction nucleotides: 5. The CDR3 totals 14 residues. Germline CDR1 reads MNHEY; CDR2 reads SMNVEV (reference sequence). CDR3 in amino acids: CASSSGQSYQPQHF. Written as DNA, the CDR3 is TGTGCCAGCAGTTCGGGACAGTCCTATCAGCCCCAGCATTTT.

The chain recombines TRBV19 with TRBJ2-1; TRBD2 matches 10 bases. Germline V gene lookup returns CDR1 LNHDA and CDR2 SQIVND (reference sequence). J was trimmed by 12 bases and V by 10 bases; bases with no gene match: 15. There are 14 residues in the CDR3. Here the CDR3 DNA reads TGTGCCACCTCCTCAGCGGGGGGGGCGGTCGGGCAGTTCTTC. Translating gives CATSSAGGAVGQFF. Full variable domain (outside the CDR3, taken from reference TRBV19 and TRBJ2-1): DGGITQSPKYLFRKEGQNVTLSCEQNLNHDAMYWYRQDPGQGLRLIYYSQIVNDFQKGDIAEGYSVSREKKESFPLTVTSAQKNPTAFYLCATSSAGGAVGQFFGPGTRLTVL.

The chain couples TRBV7-6 to TRBJ1-2, with 11 nucleotides matching TRBD1. The CDR3 is 13 amino acids. The V gene's germline CDR1 is SGHVS and CDR2 FNYEAQ. The trim removed 4 bases at V and 7 bases at J, leaving 2 bases unmatched. CDR3 DNA: TGTGCCAGCAGCTCGGACAGGGGGCTTGGCTACACCTTC. Amino acid sequence: CASSSDRGLGYTF.

This chain connects TRBV20-1 to TRBJ2-7; the D is unclear. The CDR3 is 11 residues long. Trimming left V 4 bases short and J 3 bases short, with 7 bases between. CDR1 is DFQATT, CDR2 SNEGSKA, per germline (reference sequence). CDR3 sequence: CSATRNYEQYF. CDR3 nucleotide sequence: TGCAGTGCTACGCGTAACTACGAGCAGTACTTC.

The CDR3 sequence is CASSARLGSEQFF. The CDR3 bases are TGTGCCAGCAGTGCCCGACTAGGCAGTGAGCAGTTCTTC. The chain joins TRBV12-3 or TRBV12-4 to TRBJ2-1; D might be TRBD2 (6 bases). The V gene lost 5 bases and the J gene lost 9 bases, with 14 bases spanning the gap. The CDR3 loop spans 13 amino acids.